A single T cell receptor beta chain is shown here with its context. The antigen is not known. These data are taken from a study of long-term antiretroviral therapy in people with HIV. Overall study: Earliest sampling preceded the 2015 immediate-ART recommendation by about a decade.

The CDR3 length is 16 residues. J gave up 8 bases and V 5 bases, and 12 bases lay outside the gene matches. The germline gives CDR1 MDHEN, CDR2 SYDVKM. Study-level findings and limits: Someone took the blood between about 2003 and 2017, maybe while older ART regimens were in use. Diversity went up after ART and still fell short of transplant donor controls.

The authors ran the immunoSEQ assay, v3.0, at survey level. The table came from immunoSEQ multiplex PCR; TCRdb's copy has only in-frame clones and leaves some out. The sample includes around 21,000 clones, around 85% seen only once; the top ten take about 7.2%. DNA was extracted from about 1-10 million thawed cryopreserved PBMC. Sequencing was performed on unsorted PBMCs, taken 1.5 years after starting antiretroviral therapy. The chain links TRBV28 to TRBJ1-6; 7 nucleotides match TRBD1. The sequence came from a man younger than 40 with HIV. For the CDR3, the DNA is TGTGCCAGCAGTCAGGAATACAGGGGAGGGTATTCACCCCTCCACTTT. This encodes CASSQEYRGGYSPLHF.